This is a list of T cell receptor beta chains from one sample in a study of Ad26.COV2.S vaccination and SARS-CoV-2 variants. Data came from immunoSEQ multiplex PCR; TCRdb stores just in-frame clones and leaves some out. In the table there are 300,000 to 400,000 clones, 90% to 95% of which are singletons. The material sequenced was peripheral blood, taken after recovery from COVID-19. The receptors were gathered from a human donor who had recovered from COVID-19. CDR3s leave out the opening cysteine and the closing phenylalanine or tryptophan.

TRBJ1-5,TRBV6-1,ASSGKRAQPSQPQH
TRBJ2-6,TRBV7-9,ASSLSWGTGNSGANVLT
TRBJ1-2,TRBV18,ASSPSETNYGYT
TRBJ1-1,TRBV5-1,ASSASGRDMNTEAF
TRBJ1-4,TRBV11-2,ASSLMVGQGTEKLF
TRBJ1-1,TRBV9,ASSVGVSGTEAF
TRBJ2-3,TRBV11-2,ASSLAGGGAGQSGDTQY
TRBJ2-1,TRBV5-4,ASSFIAYNEQF
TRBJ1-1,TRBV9,ASSVGHLNTEAF
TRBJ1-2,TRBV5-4,ASTLQANYGYT
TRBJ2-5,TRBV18,ASSPSGLAGAQETQY
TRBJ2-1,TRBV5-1,ASSMGPSGNEQF
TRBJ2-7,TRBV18,ASSLGDQDGYEQY
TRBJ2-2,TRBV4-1,ASSQWLEVTGELF
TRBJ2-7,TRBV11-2,ASSPPGLAAYEQY
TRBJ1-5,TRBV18,ASSQDRVGNQPQH
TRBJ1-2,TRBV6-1,ASSERGFGGYT
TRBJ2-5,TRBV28,ASNLEGTQY
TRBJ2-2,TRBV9,ASREGAGGHSTGELF
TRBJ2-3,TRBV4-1,ASSPYREGTDTQY
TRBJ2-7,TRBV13,ASSSRTGAYEQY
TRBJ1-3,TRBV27,ASSTKGAGNTIY
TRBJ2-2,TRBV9,ASSPPGFFTGELF
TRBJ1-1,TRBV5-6,ASSLRQGGMNTEAF
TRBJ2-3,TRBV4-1,ASSQGGGLPSTDTQY
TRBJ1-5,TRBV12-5,ASAPGAFNQPQH
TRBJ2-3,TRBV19,ASSSGSRVGVRTDTQY
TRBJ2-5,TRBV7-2,ASSLARVPRETQY
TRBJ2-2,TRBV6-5,ASSSGTGELF
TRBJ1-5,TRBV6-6,ASSEGGVVNQPQH
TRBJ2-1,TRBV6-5,ASSYNSESDEQF
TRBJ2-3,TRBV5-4,ASSLGTGVHTDTQY
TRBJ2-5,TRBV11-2,ASSPGLAGQETQY
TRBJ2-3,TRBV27,ASSFRSSTDTQY
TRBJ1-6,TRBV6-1,ASSEEGAANSPLH
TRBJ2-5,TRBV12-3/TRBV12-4,ASSLGIWTQY
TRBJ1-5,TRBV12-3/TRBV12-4,ASSEGNQPQH
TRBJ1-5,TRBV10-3,AISERLGRVGNQPQH
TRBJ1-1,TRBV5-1,ASSSGQQNTEAF
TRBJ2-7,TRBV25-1,ASSGSSLPPYEQY
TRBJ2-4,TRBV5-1,ASSLDGVAKNIQY
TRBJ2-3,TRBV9,ASSGPGLVTDTQY
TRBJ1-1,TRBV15,ATSVKGQNTEAF
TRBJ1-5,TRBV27,ASSLRASQPQH
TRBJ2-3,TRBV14,ASSLRGTSGGGTQY
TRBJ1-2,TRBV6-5,ASRPTGEYGYT
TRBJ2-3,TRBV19,ASSLGQGRSDTQY
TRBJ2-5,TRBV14,ASSQGLAGPYQETQY
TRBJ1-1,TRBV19,ASSGPRNTEAF
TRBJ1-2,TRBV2,ASTSAGRGRSTDYGYT
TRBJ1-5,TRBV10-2,ATRGYSNQPQH